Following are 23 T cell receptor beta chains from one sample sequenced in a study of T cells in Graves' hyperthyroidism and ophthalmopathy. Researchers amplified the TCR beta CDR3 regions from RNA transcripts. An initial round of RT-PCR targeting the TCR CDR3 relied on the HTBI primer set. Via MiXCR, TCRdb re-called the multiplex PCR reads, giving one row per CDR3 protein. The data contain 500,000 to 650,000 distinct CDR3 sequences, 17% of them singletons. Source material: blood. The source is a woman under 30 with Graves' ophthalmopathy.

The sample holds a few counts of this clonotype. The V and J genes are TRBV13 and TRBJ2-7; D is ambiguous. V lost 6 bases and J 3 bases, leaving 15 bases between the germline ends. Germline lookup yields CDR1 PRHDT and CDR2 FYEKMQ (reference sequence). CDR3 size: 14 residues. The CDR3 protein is CASSRSGRDYEQYF. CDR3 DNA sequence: TGTGCCAGCAGTAGGTCAGGCCGCGACTACGAGCAGTACTTC.

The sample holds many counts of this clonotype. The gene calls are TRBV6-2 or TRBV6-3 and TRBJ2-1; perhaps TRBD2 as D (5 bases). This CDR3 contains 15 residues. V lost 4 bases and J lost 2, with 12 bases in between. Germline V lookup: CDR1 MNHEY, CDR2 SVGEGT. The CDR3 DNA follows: TGTGCCAGCAGTTCCGTTAGCGACCCCTACAATGAGCAGTTCTTC. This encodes CASSSVSDPYNEQFF.

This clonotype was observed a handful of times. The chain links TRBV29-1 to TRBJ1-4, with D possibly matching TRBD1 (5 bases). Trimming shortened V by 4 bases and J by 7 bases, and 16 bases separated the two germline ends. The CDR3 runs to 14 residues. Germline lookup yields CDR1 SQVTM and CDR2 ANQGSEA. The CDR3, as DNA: TGCAGCGTTGTATGGGGCAGGGAACCTGAAAAACTGTTTTTT. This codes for CSVVWGREPEKLFF.

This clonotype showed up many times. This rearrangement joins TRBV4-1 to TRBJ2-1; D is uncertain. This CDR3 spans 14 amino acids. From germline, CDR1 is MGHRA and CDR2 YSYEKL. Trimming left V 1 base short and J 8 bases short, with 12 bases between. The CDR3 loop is CASSQGDRIHEQFF. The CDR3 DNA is TGCGCCAGCAGCCAAGGCGATCGGATCCATGAGCAGTTCTTC.

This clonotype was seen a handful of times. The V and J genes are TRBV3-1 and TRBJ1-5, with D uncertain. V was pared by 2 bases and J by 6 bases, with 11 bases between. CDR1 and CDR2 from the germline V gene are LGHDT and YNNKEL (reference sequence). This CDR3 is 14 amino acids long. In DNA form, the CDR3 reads TGTGCCAGCAGCCAAAAAAAAGCTGGTCAGCCCCAGCATTTT. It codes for CASSQKKAGQPQHF.

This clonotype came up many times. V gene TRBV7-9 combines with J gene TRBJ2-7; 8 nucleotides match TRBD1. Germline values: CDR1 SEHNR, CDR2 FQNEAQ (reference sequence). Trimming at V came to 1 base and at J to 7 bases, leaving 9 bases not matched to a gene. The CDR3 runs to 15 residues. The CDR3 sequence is CASSLDRGVLEEQYF. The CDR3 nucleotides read TGTGCCAGCAGCTTAGACAGGGGGGTGCTTGAGGAGCAGTACTTC. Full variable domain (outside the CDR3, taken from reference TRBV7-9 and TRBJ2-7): DTGVSQNPRHKITKRGQNVTFRCDPISEHNRLYWYRQTLGQGPEFLTYFQNEAQLEKSRLLSDRFSAERPKGSFSTLEIQRTEQGDSAMYLCASSLDRGVLEEQYFGPGTRLTVT.

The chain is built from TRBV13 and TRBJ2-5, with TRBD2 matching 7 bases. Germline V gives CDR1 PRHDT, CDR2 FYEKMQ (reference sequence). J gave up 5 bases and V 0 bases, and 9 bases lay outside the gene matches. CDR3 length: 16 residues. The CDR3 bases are TGTGCCAGCAGCTTAGGACGTGGGGGGGTTGATGAGACCCAGTACTTC. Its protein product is CASSLGRGGVDETQYF.

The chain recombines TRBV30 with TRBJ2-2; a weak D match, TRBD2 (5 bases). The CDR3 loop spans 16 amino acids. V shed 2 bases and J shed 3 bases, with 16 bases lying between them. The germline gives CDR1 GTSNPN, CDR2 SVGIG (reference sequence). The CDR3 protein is CAWSQRRYQYTGELFF. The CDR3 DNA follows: TGTGCCTGGAGTCAGCGGAGGTACCAATACACCGGGGAGCTGTTTTTT.

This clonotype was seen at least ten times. The CDR3, as DNA: TGTGCCAGCAGCCCGGGGGACATCTCTGGCTACACCTTC. Encoded protein: CASSPGDISGYTF. The chain is built from TRBV28 and TRBJ1-2, with D maybe TRBD1 (6 bases). This CDR3 contains 13 residues. CDR1 is MDHEN, CDR2 SYDVKM, per germline. Trimming removed 6 bases from V and 7 bases from J, with 15 bases in between.

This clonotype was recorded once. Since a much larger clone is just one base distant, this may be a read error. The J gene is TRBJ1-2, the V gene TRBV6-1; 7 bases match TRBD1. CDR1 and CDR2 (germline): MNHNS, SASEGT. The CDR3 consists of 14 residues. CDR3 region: CANSSPTGARGYTF. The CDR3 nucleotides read TGTGCCAACAGTAGCCCAACAGGGGCGAGAGGCTACACCTTC.

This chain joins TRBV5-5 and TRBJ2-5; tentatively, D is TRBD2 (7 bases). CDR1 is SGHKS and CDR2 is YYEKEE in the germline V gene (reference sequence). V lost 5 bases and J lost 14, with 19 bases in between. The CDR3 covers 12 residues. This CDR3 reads CASRGGGPVVYF. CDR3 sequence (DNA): TGTGCCAGCAGGGGGGGGGGGCCGGTCGTATACTTC.

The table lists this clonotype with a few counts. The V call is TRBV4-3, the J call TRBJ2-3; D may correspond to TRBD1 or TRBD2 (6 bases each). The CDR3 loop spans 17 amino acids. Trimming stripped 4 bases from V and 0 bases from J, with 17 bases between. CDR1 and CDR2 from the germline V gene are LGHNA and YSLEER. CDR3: CASSPRQGGGSTDTQYF. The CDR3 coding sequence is TGCGCCAGCAGCCCCCGCCAAGGAGGGGGGAGCACAGATACGCAGTATTTT.

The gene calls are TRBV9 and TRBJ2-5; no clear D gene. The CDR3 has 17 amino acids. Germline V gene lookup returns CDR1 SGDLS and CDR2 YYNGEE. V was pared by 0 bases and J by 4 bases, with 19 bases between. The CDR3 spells CASSVGLGRTGRETQYF. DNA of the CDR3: TGTGCCAGCAGCGTAGGGCTCGGGCGCACCGGGCGAGAGACCCAGTACTTC.

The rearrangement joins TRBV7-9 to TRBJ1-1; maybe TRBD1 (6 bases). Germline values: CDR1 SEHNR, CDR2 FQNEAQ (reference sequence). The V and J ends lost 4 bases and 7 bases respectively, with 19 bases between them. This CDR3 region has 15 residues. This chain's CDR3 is CASSSTQGRPGEAFF. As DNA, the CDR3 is TGTGCCAGCAGCTCCACCCAGGGGCGACCTGGTGAAGCTTTCTTT.

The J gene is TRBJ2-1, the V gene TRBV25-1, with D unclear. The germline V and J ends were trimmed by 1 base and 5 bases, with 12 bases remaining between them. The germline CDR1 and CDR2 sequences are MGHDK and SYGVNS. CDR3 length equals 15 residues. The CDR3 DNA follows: TGTGCCAGCAGTGAATTGGCCCTCCAGGACAATGAGCAGTTCTTC. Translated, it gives CASSELALQDNEQFF.

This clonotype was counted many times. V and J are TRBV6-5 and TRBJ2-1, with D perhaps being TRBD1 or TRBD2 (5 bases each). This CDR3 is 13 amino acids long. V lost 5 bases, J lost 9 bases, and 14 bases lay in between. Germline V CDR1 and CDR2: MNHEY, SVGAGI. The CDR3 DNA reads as TGTGCCAGCAGTATTTGGGGGTCCGGTGAGCAGTTCTTC. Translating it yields CASSIWGSGEQFF.

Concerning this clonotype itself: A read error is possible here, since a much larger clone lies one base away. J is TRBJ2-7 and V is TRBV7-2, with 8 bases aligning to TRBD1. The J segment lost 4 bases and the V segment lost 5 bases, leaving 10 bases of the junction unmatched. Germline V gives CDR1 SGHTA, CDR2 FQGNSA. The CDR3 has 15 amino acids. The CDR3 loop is CASSPRAGGLYEQYF. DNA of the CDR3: TGTGCCAGCAGCCCAAGGGCAGGGGGCCTGTACGAGCAGTACTTC.

The CDR3 loop is CASSLSMEYNEQFF. As DNA, the CDR3 is TGTGCCAGCAGCTTATCGATGGAATACAATGAGCAGTTCTTC. V and J are TRBV7-8 and TRBJ2-1; D is uncertain. Trimming stripped 2 bases from V and 4 bases from J, with 9 bases between. From germline, CDR1 is SGHVS and CDR2 FQNEAQ. The CDR3 has 14 amino acids.

The CDR3 nucleotides are TGTGCCAGCAGCTTAGATGGGGGCAAAAACATTCAGTACTTC. This gives the protein CASSLDGGKNIQYF. The J gene is TRBJ2-4, the V gene TRBV7-9, with D tentatively TRBD1 or TRBD2 (5 bases each). The V end was cut by 1 base, the J end by 3 bases, with 7 bases between. There are 14 residues in the CDR3. The germline CDR1 and CDR2 sequences are SEHNR and FQNEAQ (reference sequence).

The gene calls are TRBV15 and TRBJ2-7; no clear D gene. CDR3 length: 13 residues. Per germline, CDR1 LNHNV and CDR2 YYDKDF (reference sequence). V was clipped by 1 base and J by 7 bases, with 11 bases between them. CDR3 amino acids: CATSRALSEEQYF. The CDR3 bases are TGTGCCACCAGCAGAGCCTTGTCTGAAGAGCAGTACTTC.

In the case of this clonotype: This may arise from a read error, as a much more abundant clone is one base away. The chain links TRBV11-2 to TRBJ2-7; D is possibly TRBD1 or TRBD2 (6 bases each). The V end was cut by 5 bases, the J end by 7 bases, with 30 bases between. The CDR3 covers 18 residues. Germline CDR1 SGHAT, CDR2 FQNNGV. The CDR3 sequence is CASSPYVGWRGSGNEQYF. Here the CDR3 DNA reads TGTGCCAGCAGCCCATATGTGGGCTGGAGGGGGTCGGGGAATGAGCAGTACTTC.

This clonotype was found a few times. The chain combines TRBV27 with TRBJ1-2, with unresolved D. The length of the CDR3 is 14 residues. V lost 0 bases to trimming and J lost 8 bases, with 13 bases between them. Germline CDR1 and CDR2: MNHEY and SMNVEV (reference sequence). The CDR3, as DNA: TGTGCCAGCAGTTTATCCCCATTCCCCTGGGGCTACACCTTC. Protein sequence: CASSLSPFPWGYTF.

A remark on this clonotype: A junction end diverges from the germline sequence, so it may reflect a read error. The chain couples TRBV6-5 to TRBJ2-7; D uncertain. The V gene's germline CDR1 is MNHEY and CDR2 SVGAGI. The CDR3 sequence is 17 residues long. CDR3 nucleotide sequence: TGTGCCAGCAGTTACTCTCTCTTGGGGTTCCCCTCCTACGGGCAGTACTTC. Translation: CASSYSLLGFPSYGQYF.